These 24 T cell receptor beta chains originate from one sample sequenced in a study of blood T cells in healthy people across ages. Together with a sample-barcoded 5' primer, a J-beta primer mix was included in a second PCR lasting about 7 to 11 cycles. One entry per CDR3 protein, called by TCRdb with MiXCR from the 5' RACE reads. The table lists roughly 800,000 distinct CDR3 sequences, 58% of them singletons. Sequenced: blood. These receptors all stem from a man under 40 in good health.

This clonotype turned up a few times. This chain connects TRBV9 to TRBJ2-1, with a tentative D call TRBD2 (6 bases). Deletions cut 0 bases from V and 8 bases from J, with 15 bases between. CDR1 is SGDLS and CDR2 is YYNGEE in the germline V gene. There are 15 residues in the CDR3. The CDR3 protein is CASSVETSGVHEQFF. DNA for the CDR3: TGTGCCAGCAGCGTAGAAACTTCGGGGGTCCATGAGCAGTTCTTC.

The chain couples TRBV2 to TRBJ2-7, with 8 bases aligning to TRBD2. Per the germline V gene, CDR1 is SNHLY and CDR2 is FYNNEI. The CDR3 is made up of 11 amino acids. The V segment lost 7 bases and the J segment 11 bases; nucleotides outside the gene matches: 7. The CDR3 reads CASTRTSHKYF. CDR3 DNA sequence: TGTGCCAGCACCAGGACTAGCCATAAGTACTTC.

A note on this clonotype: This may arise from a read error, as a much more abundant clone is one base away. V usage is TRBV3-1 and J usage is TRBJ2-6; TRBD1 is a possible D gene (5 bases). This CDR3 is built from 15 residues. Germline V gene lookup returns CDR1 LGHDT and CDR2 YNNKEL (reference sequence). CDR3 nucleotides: TGTGCCAGCAGCCTGGACGCGACTGGGGCCAACGCCCTGACTTTC. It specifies CASSLDATGANALTF. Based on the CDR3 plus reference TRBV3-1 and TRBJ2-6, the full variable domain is DTAVSQTPKYLVTQMGNDKSIKCEQNLGHDTMYWYKQDSKKFLKIMFSYNNKELIINETVPNRFSPKSPDKAHLNLHINSLELGDSAVYFCASSLDATGANALTFGAGSRLTVL.

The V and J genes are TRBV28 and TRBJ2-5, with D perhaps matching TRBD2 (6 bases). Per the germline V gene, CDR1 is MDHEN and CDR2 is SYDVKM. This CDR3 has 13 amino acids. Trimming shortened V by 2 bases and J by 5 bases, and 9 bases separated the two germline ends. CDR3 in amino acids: CASSLGGFETQYF. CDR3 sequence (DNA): TGTGCCAGCAGTTTAGGAGGGTTTGAGACCCAGTACTTC.

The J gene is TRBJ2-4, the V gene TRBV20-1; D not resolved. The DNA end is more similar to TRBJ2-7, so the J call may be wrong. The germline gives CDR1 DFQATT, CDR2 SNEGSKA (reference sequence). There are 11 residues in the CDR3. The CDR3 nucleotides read TGCAGTGCTCGGCAGGACTACGAGCAGTACTTC. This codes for CSARQDYEQYF.

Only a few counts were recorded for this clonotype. The DNA for the CDR3 is TGTGCCAGCAGCTTGACAGGGGGTGGAACTGAAGCTTTCTTT. The encoded protein is CASSLTGGGTEAFF. The chain has TRBV7-9 and TRBJ1-1; 9 nucleotides agree with TRBD1. This CDR3 is built from 14 residues. Germline CDR1 reads SEHNR; CDR2 reads FQNEAQ (reference sequence). Trimming took 3 bases from V and 5 from J; bases not matched to a gene: 4.

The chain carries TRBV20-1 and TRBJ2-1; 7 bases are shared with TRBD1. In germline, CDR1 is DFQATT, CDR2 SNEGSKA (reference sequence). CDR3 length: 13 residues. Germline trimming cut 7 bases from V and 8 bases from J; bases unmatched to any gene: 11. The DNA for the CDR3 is TGCAGTGGGACAGGCGAAAGGGTGGATGAGCAGTTCTTC. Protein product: CSGTGERVDEQFF.

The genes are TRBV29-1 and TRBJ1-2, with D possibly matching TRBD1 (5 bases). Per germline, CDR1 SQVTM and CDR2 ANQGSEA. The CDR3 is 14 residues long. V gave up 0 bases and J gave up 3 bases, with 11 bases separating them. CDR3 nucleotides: TGCAGCGTTGAAGACAGGGAAGATCACTATGGCTACACCTTC. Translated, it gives CSVEDREDHYGYTF.

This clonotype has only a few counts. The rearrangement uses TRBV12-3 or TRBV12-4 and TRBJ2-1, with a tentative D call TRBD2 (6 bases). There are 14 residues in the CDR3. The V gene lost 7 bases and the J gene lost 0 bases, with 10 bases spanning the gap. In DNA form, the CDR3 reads TGTGCCAGCATGGCGGGAAGCTCCTACAATGAGCAGTTCTTC. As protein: CASMAGSSYNEQFF.

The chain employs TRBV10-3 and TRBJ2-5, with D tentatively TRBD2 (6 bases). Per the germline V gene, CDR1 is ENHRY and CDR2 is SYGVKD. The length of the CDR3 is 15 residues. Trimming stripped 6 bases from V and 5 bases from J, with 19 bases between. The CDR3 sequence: CAISRAGGPGETQYF. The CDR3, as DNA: TGTGCCATCAGCAGAGCGGGTGGACCCGGGGAGACCCAGTACTTC.

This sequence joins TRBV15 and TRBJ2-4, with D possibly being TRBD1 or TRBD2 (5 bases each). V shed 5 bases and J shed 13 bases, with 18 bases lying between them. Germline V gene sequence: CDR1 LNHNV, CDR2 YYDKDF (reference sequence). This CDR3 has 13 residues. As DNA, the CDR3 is TGTGCCACCAGCCCACGTCTGGTGGGGGAGCAGTACTTC. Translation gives CATSPRLVGEQYF.

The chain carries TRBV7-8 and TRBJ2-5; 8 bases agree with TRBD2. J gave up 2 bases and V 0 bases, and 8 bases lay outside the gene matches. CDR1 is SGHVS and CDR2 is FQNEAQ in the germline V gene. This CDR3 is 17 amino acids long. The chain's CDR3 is CASSLAWRGVGQETQYF. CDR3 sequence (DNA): TGTGCCAGCAGCTTAGCGTGGCGGGGGGTAGGACAAGAGACCCAGTACTTC.

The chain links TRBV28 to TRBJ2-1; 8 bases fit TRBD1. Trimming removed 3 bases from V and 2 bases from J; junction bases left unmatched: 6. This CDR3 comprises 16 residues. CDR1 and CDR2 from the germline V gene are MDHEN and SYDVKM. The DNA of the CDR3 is TGTGCCAGCAGTTTGTTGGGGGGACAGGCCTACAATGAGCAGTTCTTC. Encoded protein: CASSLLGGQAYNEQFF.

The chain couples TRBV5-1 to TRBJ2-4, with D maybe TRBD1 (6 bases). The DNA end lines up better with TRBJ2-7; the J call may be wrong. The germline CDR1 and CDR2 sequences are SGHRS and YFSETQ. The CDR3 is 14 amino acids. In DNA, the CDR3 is TGCGCCAGCAGCTTGGTGGGGGCCGGGGACGAGCAGTACTTC. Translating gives CASSLVGAGDEQYF.

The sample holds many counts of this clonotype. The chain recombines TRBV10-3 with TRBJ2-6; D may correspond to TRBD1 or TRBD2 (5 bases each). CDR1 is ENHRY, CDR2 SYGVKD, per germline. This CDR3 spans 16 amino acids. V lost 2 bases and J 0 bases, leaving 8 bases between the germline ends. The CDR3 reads CAISEQGPSGANVLTF. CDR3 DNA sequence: TGTGCCATCAGTGAGCAGGGACCCTCTGGGGCCAACGTCCTGACTTTC.

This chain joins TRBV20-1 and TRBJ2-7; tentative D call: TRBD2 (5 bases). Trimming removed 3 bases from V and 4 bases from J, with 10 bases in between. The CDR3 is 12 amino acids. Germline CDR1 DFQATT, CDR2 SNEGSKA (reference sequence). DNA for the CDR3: TGCAGTGCTAGGCGGAGCGGATACGAGCAGTACTTC. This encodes CSARRSGYEQYF.

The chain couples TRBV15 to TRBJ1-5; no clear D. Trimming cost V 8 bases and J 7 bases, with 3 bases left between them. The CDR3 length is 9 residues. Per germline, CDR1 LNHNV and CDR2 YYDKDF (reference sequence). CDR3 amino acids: CATLQPQHF. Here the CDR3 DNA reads TGTGCCACCCTACAGCCCCAGCATTTT.

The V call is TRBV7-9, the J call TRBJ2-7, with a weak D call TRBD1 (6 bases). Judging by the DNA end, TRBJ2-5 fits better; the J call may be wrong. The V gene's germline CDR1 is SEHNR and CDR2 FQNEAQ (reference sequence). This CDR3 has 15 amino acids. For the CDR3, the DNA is TGTGCCAGCAGCTATCCCGGGACAAGTGGAGAGACCCAGTACTTC. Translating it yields CASSYPGTSGETQYF.

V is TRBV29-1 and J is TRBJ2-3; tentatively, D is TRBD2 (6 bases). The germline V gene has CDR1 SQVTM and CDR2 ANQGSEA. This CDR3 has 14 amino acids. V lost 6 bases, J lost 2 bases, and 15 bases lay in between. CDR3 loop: CSVLAANPTDTQYF. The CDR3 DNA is TGCAGCGTCTTAGCGGCCAATCCCACAGATACGCAGTATTTT.

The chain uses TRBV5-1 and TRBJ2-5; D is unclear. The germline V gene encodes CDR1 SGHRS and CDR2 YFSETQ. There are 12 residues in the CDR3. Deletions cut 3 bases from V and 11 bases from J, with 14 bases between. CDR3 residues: CASSYGEVQQYF. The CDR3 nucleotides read TGCGCCAGCAGCTACGGAGAGGTCCAGCAGTACTTC.

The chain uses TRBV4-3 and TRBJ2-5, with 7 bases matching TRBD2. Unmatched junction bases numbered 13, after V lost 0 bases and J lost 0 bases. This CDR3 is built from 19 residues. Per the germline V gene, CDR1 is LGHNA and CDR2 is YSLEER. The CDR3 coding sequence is TGCGCCAGCAGCCAAGAATGGGGCCTAGCGGAGGGGTACCAAGAGACCCAGTACTTC. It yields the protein CASSQEWGLAEGYQETQYF.

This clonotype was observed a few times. The CDR3 loop is CSVAKWEGKDEQYF. CDR3 bases: TGCAGCGTTGCAAAATGGGAGGGCAAAGACGAGCAGTACTTC. V usage is TRBV29-1 and J usage is TRBJ2-5; 7 positions match TRBD2. The last part of the DNA fits TRBJ2-7 better; the J call may be wrong. Germline assignment: CDR1 SQVTM and CDR2 ANQGSEA. The CDR3 spans 14 residues.

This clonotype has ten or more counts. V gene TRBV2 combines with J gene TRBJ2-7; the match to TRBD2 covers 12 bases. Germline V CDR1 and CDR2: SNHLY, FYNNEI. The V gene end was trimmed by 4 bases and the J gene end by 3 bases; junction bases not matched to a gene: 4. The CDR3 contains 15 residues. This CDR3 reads CASSATSGSIYEQYF. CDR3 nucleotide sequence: TGTGCCAGCAGTGCGACTAGCGGGAGTATCTACGAGCAGTACTTC.

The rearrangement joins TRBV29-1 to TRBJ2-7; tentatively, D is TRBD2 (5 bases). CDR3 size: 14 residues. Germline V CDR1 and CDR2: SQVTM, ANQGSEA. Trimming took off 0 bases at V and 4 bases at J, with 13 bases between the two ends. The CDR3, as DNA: TGCAGCGTTGAAGACCAAACGTCGGGATACGAGCAGTACTTC. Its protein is CSVEDQTSGYEQYF.